The 19 T cell receptor beta chains below all came from one sample that was sequenced in a study of PD-L1 blockade in urothelial cancer. Specified time point: pretreatment peripheral blood. Profiling relied on immunoSEQ multiplex PCR, and the TCRdb table lists in-frame clones only, not all of them. The sample contains 35,000 to 40,000 clones, roughly 82% of which appear only once. Sequenced here: PBMCs, sampled around atezolizumab (anti-PD-L1) treatment. These receptors were obtained from a man aged 60-69 years with urothelial cancer.

This chain joins TRBV5-4 and TRBJ2-1; no firm D call. Germline assignment: CDR1 SGHNT and CDR2 YYREEE (reference sequence). Trimming shortened V by 6 bases and J by 6 bases, and 22 bases separated the two germline ends. CDR3 length: 16 amino acids. The CDR3 DNA reads as TGTGCCAGCACGCCAAATCGCCGCATAGCTTTCAATGAGCAGTTCTTC. This sequence encodes CASTPNRRIAFNEQFF.

This clone came up a few times. The V gene is TRBV5-1, the J gene TRBJ1-2, with 12 bases matching TRBD1. The CDR3 spans 14 residues. Trimming removed 4 bases from V and 10 bases from J; junction bases left unmatched: 8. Looked up from germline, CDR1 is SGHRS and CDR2 is YFSETQ. The CDR3 here is CASSMGQGALSYTF. Written as DNA, the CDR3 is TGCGCCAGCAGCATGGGACAGGGGGCGCTCTCCTACACCTTC.

The genes are TRBV5-1 and TRBJ2-2, with TRBD1 identical over 9 bases. Germline trimming cut 4 bases from V and 1 base from J; bases unmatched to any gene: 5. Germline CDR1 is SGHRS and CDR2 is YFSETQ. CDR3 length: 16 amino acids. CDR3: CASSPPDRGNTGELFF. The DNA for the CDR3 is TGCGCCAGCAGCCCGCCGGACAGGGGGAACACCGGGGAGCTGTTTTTT.

This clone was observed a handful of times. The chain combines TRBV11-2 with TRBJ1-5, with 9 nucleotides matching TRBD1. In germline, CDR1 is SGHAT, CDR2 FQNNGV. The CDR3 runs to 17 residues. V gave up 0 bases and J gave up 2 bases; unmatched junction bases: 5. DNA for the CDR3: TGTGCCAGCAGCTTAGATTTGGACAGGGGCGGCAATCAGCCCCAGCATTTT. Translated: CASSLDLDRGGNQPQHF.

This clone occurred once. Because the CDR3's place on the DNA is in doubt, the DNA is left out and the CDR3 is given as listed by TCRdb. V usage is TRBV6-5 and J usage is TRBJ1-2; the table calls TRBD1, which could not be checked here. Germline CDR1 is MNHEY and CDR2 is SVGAGI. Inclusive of both ends, the CDR3 amounts to 13 amino acids. The CDR3 spells CASLNRYLCGYTF.

V usage is TRBV15 and J usage is TRBJ2-7; 10 nucleotides line up with TRBD2. There are 14 residues in the CDR3. Germline CDR1 is LNHNV and CDR2 is YYDKDF (reference sequence). V lost 5 bases and J lost 1; bases outside the gene matches: 2. CDR3 sequence (DNA): TGTGCCACCAGCTTGACTAGCGGGTCCTACGAGCAGTACTTC. This encodes CATSLTSGSYEQYF.

The rearrangement links TRBV5-4 to TRBJ2-2, with a possible D match to TRBD1 (5 bases). Between the trimmed V and J ends, which lost 4 bases and 4 bases, there was a span of 8 bases. Germline CDR1 and CDR2: SGHNT and YYREEE (reference sequence). The CDR3 runs 13 residues. This chain's CDR3 is CASSTDSTGELFF. CDR3 sequence (DNA): TGTGCCAGCAGCACCGACAGCACCGGGGAGCTGTTTTTT.

This chain links TRBV27 with TRBJ2-3; D is unresolved. The CDR3 contains 16 residues. Trimming stripped 5 bases from V and 1 base from J, with 16 bases between. The germline V gene has CDR1 MNHEY and CDR2 SMNVEV (reference sequence). The DNA for the CDR3 is TGTGCCAGCAGTACACCTTTGGCCGAGGGCACAGATACGCAGTATTTT. It yields the protein CASSTPLAEGTDTQYF.

This chain joins TRBV5-6 and TRBJ2-5; the match to TRBD1 covers 7 bases. The CDR3 loop spans 14 amino acids. Germline values: CDR1 SGHDT, CDR2 YYEEEE. J was trimmed by 3 bases and V by 0 bases; bases with no gene match: 2. In nucleotides, the CDR3 is TGTGCCAGCAGCTTGGAGGGGGCCAAAGAGACCCAGTACTTC. It translates to CASSLEGAKETQYF.

This chain connects TRBV30 to TRBJ2-7; D possibly corresponds to TRBD2 (5 bases). The germline V and J ends were trimmed by 0 bases and 4 bases, with 13 bases remaining between them. This CDR3 region has 14 residues. Germline V CDR1 and CDR2: GTSNPN, SVGIG (reference sequence). The CDR3 nucleotides read TGTGCCTGGAGTGTAGGAGGATTAGGGTACGAGCAGTACTTC. This codes for CAWSVGGLGYEQYF.

This rearrangement joins TRBV7-9 to TRBJ2-5; 12 positions match TRBD2. The CDR3 is 14 amino acids. V lost 10 bases, J lost 0 bases, and 3 bases stayed unmatched. Germline CDR1 and CDR2: SEHNR and FQNEAQ (reference sequence). For the CDR3, the DNA is TGTGCCACAACTAGCGGGGGGTACCAAGAGACCCAGTACTTC. Protein: CATTSGGYQETQYF.

The rearrangement uses TRBV9 and TRBJ2-2; 15 nucleotides agree with TRBD2. The CDR3 sequence is 18 residues long. The germline gives CDR1 SGDLS, CDR2 YYNGEE. V lost 2 bases to trimming and J lost 6 bases; unmatched junction nucleotides: 8. CDR3 loop: CASSVGLAGGRSPGELFF. CDR3 sequence (DNA): TGTGCCAGCAGCGTCGGACTAGCGGGGGGGCGATCCCCCGGGGAGCTGTTTTTT. The full variable domain, completed using reference TRBV9 and TRBJ2-2, is DSGVTQTPKHLITATGQRVTLRCSPRSGDLSVYWYQQSLDQGLQFLIQYYNGEERAKGNILERFSAQQFPDLHSELNLSSLELGDSALYFCASSVGLAGGRSPGELFFGEGSRLTVL.

This rearrangement joins TRBV5-1 to TRBJ2-3, with 7 bases aligning to TRBD1. Germline lookup yields CDR1 SGHRS and CDR2 YFSETQ. The CDR3 contains 16 residues. V lost 4 bases and J lost 0; bases outside the gene matches: 8. The CDR3 nucleotides read TGCGCCAGCAGCCGAAACAGGGGTGGAAGCACAGATACGCAGTATTTT. Encoded protein: CASSRNRGGSTDTQYF. Using reference TRBV5-1 and TRBJ2-3 for the parts outside the CDR3, the full variable domain is KAGVTQTPRYLIKTRGQQVTLSCSPISGHRSVSWYQQTPGQGLQFLFEYFSETQRNKGNFPGRFSGRQFSNSRSEMNVSTLELGDSALYLCASSRNRGGSTDTQYFGPGTRLTVL.

CDR3 bases: TGTGCCAGCAGCTTGGTAGAGGCAGACGAGACCCAGTACTTC. Protein sequence: CASSLVEADETQYF. The rearrangement uses TRBV5-4 and TRBJ2-5; D is unclear. Germline V lookup: CDR1 SGHNT, CDR2 YYREEE (reference sequence). This CDR3 comprises 14 residues. V dropped 0 bases and J dropped 5 bases, with 11 bases sitting between them.

The chain links TRBV5-1 to TRBJ2-1, with D possibly being TRBD1 (5 bases). The V end lost 6 bases, the J end lost 1 base, and 14 bases lay between the germline ends. The CDR3 sequence is 15 residues long. Per the germline V gene, CDR1 is SGHRS and CDR2 is YFSETQ. CDR3 in DNA: TGCGCCAGCACTCCAGGGTTGGGATCCTACAATGAGCAGTTCTTC. Amino acid sequence: CASTPGLGSYNEQFF.

The chain couples TRBV19 to TRBJ1-5, with a possible D match to TRBD1 (6 bases). V gave up 9 bases and J gave up 6 bases, with 21 bases separating them. The CDR3 sequence is 15 residues long. Per germline, CDR1 LNHDA and CDR2 SQIVND (reference sequence). This CDR3 reads CASSGGAGEGQPQHF. Here the CDR3 DNA reads TGTGCCAGCTCGGGGGGCGCTGGGGAAGGTCAGCCCCAGCATTTT. The full variable domain, completed using reference TRBV19 and TRBJ1-5, is DGGITQSPKYLFRKEGQNVTLSCEQNLNHDAMYWYRQDPGQGLRLIYYSQIVNDFQKGDIAEGYSVSREKKESFPLTVTSAQKNPTAFYLCASSGGAGEGQPQHFGDGTRLSIL.

The chain carries TRBV30 and TRBJ2-7; D gene unclear. The CDR3 covers 11 residues. Trimming stripped 3 bases from V and 3 bases from J, with 6 bases between. Germline-derived CDR1 and CDR2 are GTSNPN and SVGIG (reference sequence). As DNA, the CDR3 is TGTGCCTGGAGCAAAATCTACGAGCAGTACTTC. Its protein is CAWSKIYEQYF.

This clone was detected only a few times. J is TRBJ1-4 and V is TRBV5-1; 9 positions match TRBD1. The CDR3 extends over 17 amino acids. J was trimmed by 3 bases and V by 4 bases; bases with no gene match: 10. Germline V gene lookup returns CDR1 SGHRS and CDR2 YFSETQ. CDR3 loop: CASSPGQGGWANEKLFF. The CDR3 coding sequence is TGCGCCAGCAGCCCGGGACAGGGAGGCTGGGCTAATGAAAAACTGTTTTTT.

The genes are TRBV6-1 and TRBJ1-2; the D is unclear. In germline, CDR1 is MNHNS, CDR2 SASEGT. Trimming removed 1 base from V and 6 bases from J, with 15 bases in between. The CDR3 runs to 15 residues. The CDR3 region has the DNA TGTGCCAGCAGTGAAGGGGTAGGGAGGCGAGATGGCTACACCTTC. As protein: CASSEGVGRRDGYTF.